These T cell receptor beta chains were read from a single sample in a study of control samples from healthy donors and cancer patients. The table came from immunoSEQ multiplex PCR; TCRdb's copy has only in-frame clones and leaves some out. This table has 130,000 or so clones, 89% appearing once. Sequencing used blood. These receptors all come from a man aged 45 to 65 in good health. Each CDR3 is given with its conserved first and last residue. Each record gives: D gene, V gene, J gene, clone size, CDR3 DNA, CDR3 protein. The D gene is left open where the match is weak. For some rows the clone size is stated as once, few or many, or as a class when expanded; others skip it.

NA	TRBV27	TRBJ1-2	NA	TGTGCCAGCAGTTTAAAGGGCGGCTATGGCTACACCTTC	CASSLKGGYGYTF
NA	TRBV27	TRBJ2-1	NA	TGTGCCAGCAGTCGAAGGGGGACTACCTACAATGAGCAGTTCTTC	CASSRRGTTYNEQFF
TRBD1	TRBV19	TRBJ1-5	NA	TGTGCCAGTAGGTCTCAGGACAGGGTAACTAGAGGCAATCAGCCCCAGCATTTT	CASRSQDRVTRGNQPQHF
NA	TRBV29-1	TRBJ1-2	NA	TGCAGCGTTGAAGGCAGAAACTATGGCTACACCTTC	CSVEGRNYGYTF
TRBD1	TRBV18	TRBJ2-2	NA	TGTGCCAGCTCACTCGGACAGGGGGCTGTCTTTATGAACACCGGGGAGCTGTTTTTT	CASSLGQGAVFMNTGELFF
NA	TRBV5-6	TRBJ2-7	NA	TGTGCCAGCAGCTTGTACCCGGAGTCCTACTCCTACGAGCAGTACTTC	CASSLYPESYSYEQYF
TRBD2	TRBV19	TRBJ2-5	NA	TGTGCCAGTAGTATCAGGACTAGCGGGGGAAGCCAAGAGACCCAGTACTTC	CASSIRTSGGSQETQYF
NA	TRBV6-1	TRBJ2-7	NA	TGTGCCAGCAGTGATTTGACCTACGAGCAGTACTTC	CASSDLTYEQYF
TRBD1	TRBV5-1	TRBJ2-1	NA	TGCGCCAGCAGCTCGGGACAGGGATCCTACAATGAGCAGTTCTTC	CASSSGQGSYNEQFF
NA	TRBV5-1	TRBJ2-7	NA	TGCGCCAGCAGCTTGGACTACCAAAACGAGCAGTACTTC	CASSLDYQNEQYF
TRBD1	TRBV5-1	TRBJ2-3	NA	TGCGCCAGCAGCTCCGACAGGGTCGGAGATACGCAGTATTTT	CASSSDRVGDTQYF
TRBD1	TRBV15	TRBJ1-6	NA	TGTGCCACCAGCAGAGGGACAGGGGGGAATTCACCCCTCCACTTT	CATSRGTGGNSPLHF
TRBD1	TRBV27	TRBJ2-7	NA	TGTGCCAGCAGGCTTAACAGGGGGCGCGACGAGCAGTACTTC	CASRLNRGRDEQYF
TRBD1	TRBV6-5	TRBJ1-1	NA	TGTGCCAGCAGGACAAATGGACAGGTGAACACTGAAGCTTTCTTT	CASRTNGQVNTEAFF
NA	TRBV27	TRBJ2-5	NA	TGTGCCAGCAGCGAGGCAGGGGAAATAAAGACCCAGTACTTC	CASSEAGEIKTQYF
NA	TRBV12-5	TRBJ2-5	once	TGTGCTAGTGGTTTGGTGGACTCATGGAATCAAGAGACCCAGTACTTC	CASGLVDSWNQETQYF
NA	TRBV7-6	TRBJ2-7	NA	TGTGCCAGCAGCATCGGCGGGACAGTGCTCTACGAGCAGTACTTC	CASSIGGTVLYEQYF